Sequencing of this T cell receptor (beta chain) was carried out in a study of beta chain features in type 1 diabetes. Points from the study as a whole: Moderately but significantly shorter TCRB CDR3s were found in Type 1 diabetes patients in all four CD4+ subsets. PCR might preferentially amplify shorter templates, equally in patients and controls.

Note on this clone: Its specificity is not known.

The entirety of the isolated RNA underwent reverse transcription, so expressed TCRB transcripts were sequenced. Some clones are missing from TCRdb's copy, which holds only in-frame ones; the method was immunoSEQ multiplex PCR. The table lists tens of thousands of clones, roughly 41% of them singletons, with over 1.1% in the top ten. Germline loops: CDR1 SGHTA, CDR2 FQGNSA. Germline trimming cut 4 bases from V and 6 bases from J; bases unmatched to any gene: 7. This CDR3 is built from 16 residues. The TCR comes from a young man with type 1 diabetes. Material for sequencing was Tregs from blood. This chain uses TRBV7-2 with TRBJ2-2; 11 bases agree with TRBD1. Written as DNA, the CDR3 is TGTGCCAGCAGCTCTTCCGGGACAGGGGGTTCCGGGGAGCTGTTTTTT. The encoded protein is CASSSSGTGGSGELFF. Full variable domain (remainder filled in from reference TRBV7-2 and TRBJ2-2): GAGVSQSPSNKVTEKGKDVELRCDPISGHTALYWYRQSLGQGLEFLIYFQGNSAPDKSGLPSDRFSAERTGGSVSTLTIQRTQQEDSAVYLCASSSSGTGGSGELFFGEGSRLTVL.